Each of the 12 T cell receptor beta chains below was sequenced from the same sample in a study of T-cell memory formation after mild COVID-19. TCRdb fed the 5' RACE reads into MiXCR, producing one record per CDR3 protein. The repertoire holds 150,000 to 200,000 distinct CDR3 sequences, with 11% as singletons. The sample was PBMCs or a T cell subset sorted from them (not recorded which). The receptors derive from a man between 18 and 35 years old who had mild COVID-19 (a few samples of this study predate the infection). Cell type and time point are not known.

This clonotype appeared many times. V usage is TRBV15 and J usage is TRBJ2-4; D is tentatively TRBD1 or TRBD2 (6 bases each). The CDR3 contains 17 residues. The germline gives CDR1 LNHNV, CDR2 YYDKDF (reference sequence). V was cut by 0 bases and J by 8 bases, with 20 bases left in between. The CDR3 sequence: CATSRDKLGHPGDIQYF. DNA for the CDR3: TGTGCCACCAGCAGAGATAAGTTGGGACACCCGGGGGACATTCAGTACTTC.

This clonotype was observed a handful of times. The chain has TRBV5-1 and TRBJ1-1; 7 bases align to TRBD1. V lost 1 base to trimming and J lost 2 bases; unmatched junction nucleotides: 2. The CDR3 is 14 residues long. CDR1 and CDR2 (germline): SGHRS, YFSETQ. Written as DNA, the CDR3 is TGCGCCAGCAGCTTGACAGGGGTTAACACTGAAGCTTTCTTT. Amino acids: CASSLTGVNTEAFF.

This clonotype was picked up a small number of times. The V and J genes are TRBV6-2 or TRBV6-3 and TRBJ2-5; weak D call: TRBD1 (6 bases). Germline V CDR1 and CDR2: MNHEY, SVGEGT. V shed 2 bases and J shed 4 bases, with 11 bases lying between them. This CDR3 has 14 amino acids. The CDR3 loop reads CASSYVSRGETQYF. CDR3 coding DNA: TGTGCCAGCAGTTACGTGTCCAGGGGAGAGACCCAGTACTTC.

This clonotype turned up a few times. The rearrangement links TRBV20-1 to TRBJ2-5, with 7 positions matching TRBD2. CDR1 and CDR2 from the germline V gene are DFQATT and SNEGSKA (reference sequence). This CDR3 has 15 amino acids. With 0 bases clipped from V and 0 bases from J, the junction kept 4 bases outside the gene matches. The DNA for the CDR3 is TGCAGTGCTAGAGATCCCAGCGGGGACCAAGAGACCCAGTACTTC. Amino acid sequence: CSARDPSGDQETQYF.

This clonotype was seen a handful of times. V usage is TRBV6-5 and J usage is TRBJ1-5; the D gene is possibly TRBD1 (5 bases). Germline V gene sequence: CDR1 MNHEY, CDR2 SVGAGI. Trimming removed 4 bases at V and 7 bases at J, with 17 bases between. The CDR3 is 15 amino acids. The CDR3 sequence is CASSLTSQGRQPQHF. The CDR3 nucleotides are TGTGCCAGCAGTTTAACCAGTCAGGGCAGACAGCCCCAGCATTTT.

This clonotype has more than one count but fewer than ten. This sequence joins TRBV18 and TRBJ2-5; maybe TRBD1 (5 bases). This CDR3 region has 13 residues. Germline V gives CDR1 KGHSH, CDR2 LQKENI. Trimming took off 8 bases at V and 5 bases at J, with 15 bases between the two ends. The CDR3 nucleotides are TGTGCCAGCGGATCAGGGTCAGTCGAGACCCAGTACTTC. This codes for CASGSGSVETQYF.

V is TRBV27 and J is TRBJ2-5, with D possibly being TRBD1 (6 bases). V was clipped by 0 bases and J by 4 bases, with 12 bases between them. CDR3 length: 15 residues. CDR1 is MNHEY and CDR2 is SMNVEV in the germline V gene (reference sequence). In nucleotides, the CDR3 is TGTGCCAGCAGTTTATCGCAGGGGCGCAGAGAGACCCAGTACTTC. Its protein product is CASSLSQGRRETQYF.

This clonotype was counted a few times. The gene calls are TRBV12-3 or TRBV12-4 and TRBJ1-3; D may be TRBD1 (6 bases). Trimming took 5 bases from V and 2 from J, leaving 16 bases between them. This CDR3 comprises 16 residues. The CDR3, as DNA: TGTGCCAGCAGTCTACGGACAGATGGGCCTGGAAACACCATATATTTT. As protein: CASSLRTDGPGNTIYF.

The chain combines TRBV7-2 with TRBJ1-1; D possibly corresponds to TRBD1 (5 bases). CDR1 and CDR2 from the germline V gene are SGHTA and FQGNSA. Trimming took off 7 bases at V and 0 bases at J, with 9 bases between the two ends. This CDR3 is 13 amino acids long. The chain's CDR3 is CASTPGLNTEAFF. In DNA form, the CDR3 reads TGTGCCAGCACCCCGGGGCTGAACACTGAAGCTTTCTTT.

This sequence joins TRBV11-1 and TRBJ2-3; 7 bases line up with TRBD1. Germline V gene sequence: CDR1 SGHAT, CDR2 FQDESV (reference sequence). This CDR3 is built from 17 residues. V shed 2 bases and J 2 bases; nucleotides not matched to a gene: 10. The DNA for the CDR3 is TGTGCCAGCAGCTTACTCCCCGACAGGGCGATCACAGATACGCAGTATTTT. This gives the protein CASSLLPDRAITDTQYF. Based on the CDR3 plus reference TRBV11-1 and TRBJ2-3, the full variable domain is EAEVAQSPRYKITEKSQAVAFWCDPISGHATLYWYRQILGQGPELLVQFQDESVVDDSQLPKDRFSAERLKGVDSTLKIQPAELGDSAMYLCASSLLPDRAITDTQYFGPGTRLTVL.

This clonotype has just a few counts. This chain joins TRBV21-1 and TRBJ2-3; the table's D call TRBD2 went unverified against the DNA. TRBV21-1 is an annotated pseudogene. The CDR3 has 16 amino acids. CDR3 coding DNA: TGTGCCAGCAGGGGACTAGCGGGGACGAGCACAGATACGCAGTATTTT. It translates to CASRGLAGTSTDTQYF.

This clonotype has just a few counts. The CDR3 region has the DNA TGTGCCAGCAGCCCCGATCGTCGGGGGGGCACCGGGGAGCTGTTTTTT. Translating it yields CASSPDRRGGTGELFF. The V gene is TRBV7-3, the J gene TRBJ2-2; 8 nucleotides line up with TRBD2. V was pared by 5 bases and J by 4 bases, with 9 bases of the junction left unmatched. The CDR3 spans 16 residues. The germline V gene has CDR1 SGHTA and CDR2 FQGTGA.